This T cell receptor (beta chain) came from a study of chemoradiotherapy in HPV16-positive cancers. About the research overall: Candidate HPV-specific T-cell clones and common TCR motifs came from functional assays in a couple of HPV16-positive patients.

Using immunoSEQ multiplex PCR, the repertoire was profiled, and TCRdb retains in-frame clones only, with some absent. The table lists under 35,000 clones, 93% of them singletons. The germline V gene has CDR1 KGHSH and CDR2 LQKENI. The ends lost 1 base at V and 8 bases at J; junction bases unmatched: 5. The CDR3 totals 15 residues. Of note for this clone: Its antigen is as yet unknown.

Over chemoradiotherapy, repertoires were sampled more than once. Study-level findings and limits: HPV-responsive T-cell expansion during chemoradiotherapy was linked to improved recurrence-free survival in HPV16-positive patients. HPV-specific T cells were functionally defined from only a couple of HPV16-positive patients.

V is TRBV18 and J is TRBJ2-1; 10 bases are shared with TRBD2. Sample: blood, taken from a patient who underwent chemoradiotherapy. The receptor was isolated from a human donor with HPV-associated anogenital cancer. The CDR3 region is CASSPRSGGAHEQFF. For the CDR3, the DNA is TGTGCCAGCTCACCACGAAGCGGGGGGGCCCATGAGCAGTTCTTC.